The 21 T cell receptor beta chains reported below all come from one sample, sequenced in a study of a mutant IDH1 vaccine in newly diagnosed glioma. Assay used: immunoSEQ multiplex PCR; TCRdb lists only in-frame clones, some missing. The table has approximately 50,000 clones, over 75% seen once. Indicated time point: week 47, end of study. Vaccinated patients received 300 ug of mutant IDH1 20-mer peptide per dose, with topical imiquimod. Antigens of these TCRs are unknown. Source: PBMCs, taken from a glioma patient whose treatment included an IDH1 peptide vaccine. Receptor source: a woman aged 40 to 55 with glioma. Some clones in this sample may be carry-over from other donors' samples.

V and J are TRBV19 and TRBJ2-3, with 7 nucleotides matching TRBD2. CDR3 length: 12 amino acids. The V segment lost 10 bases and the J segment 9 bases; nucleotides outside the gene matches: 10. Germline V gene lookup returns CDR1 LNHDA and CDR2 SQIVND (reference sequence). CDR3 residues: CATLSGPGTQYF. The CDR3 DNA reads as TGTGCCACCCTTAGCGGGCCTGGAACGCAGTATTTT.

A few counts support this clone. The rearrangement uses TRBV7-9 and TRBJ2-7, with D unclear. The CDR3 sequence is 12 residues long. Per germline, CDR1 SEHNR and CDR2 FQNEAQ (reference sequence). The ends were cut back, 6 bases at V and 1 base at J, with 7 bases in the middle. This CDR3 reads CASSLQSYEQYF. As DNA, the CDR3 is TGTGCCAGCAGTTTACAATCCTACGAGCAGTACTTC.

The chain is built from TRBV6-5 and TRBJ1-2, with no clear D. V dropped 4 bases and J dropped 4 bases, with 7 bases sitting between them. From germline, CDR1 is MNHEY and CDR2 SVGAGI. CDR3 size: 12 residues. CDR3 nucleotides: TGTGCCAGCAGTTCCGGATCCTATGGCTACACCTTC. This gives the protein CASSSGSYGYTF.

This clone has just one count. The J gene is TRBJ2-7, the V gene TRBV9; tentative D call: TRBD2 (6 bases). The CDR3 has 16 residues. The V gene lost 4 bases and the J gene lost 0 bases, with 17 bases spanning the gap. The germline gives CDR1 SGDLS, CDR2 YYNGEE. The CDR3 coding sequence is TGTGCCAGCAGCAGAGCTGGGACGGAGGGCTCCTACGAGCAGTACTTC. Its protein is CASSRAGTEGSYEQYF.

This clone occurred once. The genes are TRBV6-5 and TRBJ1-6, with D possibly TRBD1 on 5 matching bases. Looked up from germline, CDR1 is MNHEY and CDR2 is SVGAGI. Trimming took 6 bases from V and 7 from J, leaving 16 bases between them. This CDR3 comprises 15 residues. In nucleotides, the CDR3 is TGTGCCAGCAGACTCCCTGGGGCGTTAAATTCACCCCTCCACTTT. Translated: CASRLPGALNSPLHF.

The chain recombines TRBV5-6 with TRBJ2-3, with 8 bases aligning to TRBD1. V trimming: 5 bases; J trimming: 4 bases; junction bases outside the gene matches: 6. This CDR3 has 14 amino acids. Germline CDR1 SGHDT, CDR2 YYEEEE. The CDR3 spells CASRSDRAPDTQYF. Here the CDR3 DNA reads TGTGCCAGCAGATCGGACAGGGCCCCAGATACGCAGTATTTT.

This sequence joins TRBV6-1 and TRBJ1-1, with D unclear. Germline V gives CDR1 MNHNS, CDR2 SASEGT. This CDR3 is built from 13 residues. CDR3 nucleotide sequence: TGTGTGGGCCGGAAAGGACCGAACACTGAAGCTTTCTTT. Encoded protein: CVGRKGPNTEAFF.

V and J are TRBV5-1 and TRBJ2-3; TRBD1 or TRBD2 may be the D gene (6 bases each). V shed 0 bases and J shed 5 bases, with 13 bases lying between them. CDR1 is SGHRS, CDR2 YFSETQ, per germline. CDR3 length equals 15 residues. CDR3 DNA sequence: TGCGCCAGCAGCTTGGCCGGGGGCAGGGAAGATACGCAGTATTTT. It translates to CASSLAGGREDTQYF.

The chain has TRBV6-4 and TRBJ1-6; 9 nucleotides agree with TRBD1. The V gene's germline CDR1 is MRHNA and CDR2 SNTAGT. The CDR3 loop spans 15 amino acids. J gave up 10 bases and V 5 bases, and 9 bases lay outside the gene matches. CDR3 protein: CASSSGTGSASPLHF. In DNA form, the CDR3 reads TGTGCCAGCAGTTCCGGGACAGGGTCCGCATCACCCCTCCACTTT.

V usage is TRBV5-8 and J usage is TRBJ1-6; maybe TRBD1 (6 bases). Trimming pared 1 base from V and 5 bases from J, leaving 10 bases between. The CDR3 covers 15 residues. The germline V gene encodes CDR1 SGHTS and CDR2 YDEGEE. CDR3 in amino acids: CASSLWGAHNSPLHF. The CDR3 DNA is TGTGCCAGCAGCTTGTGGGGGGCCCATAATTCACCCCTCCACTTT. The full variable domain, in which reference TRBV5-8 and TRBJ1-6 provide the parts outside the CDR3, is EAGVTQSPTHLIKTRGQQATLRCSPISGHTSVYWYQQALGLGLQFLLWYDEGEERNRGNFPPRFSGRQFPNYSSELNVNALELEDSALYLCASSLWGAHNSPLHFGNGTRLTVT.

V and J are TRBV7-9 and TRBJ1-5, with TRBD1 as a possible D gene (6 bases). This CDR3 has 15 residues. V was pared by 1 base and J by 2 bases, with 9 bases between. Germline V gene sequence: CDR1 SEHNR, CDR2 FQNEAQ (reference sequence). CDR3 residues: CASSLGGLGNQPQHF. As DNA, the CDR3 is TGTGCCAGCAGCTTAGGGGGGCTCGGCAATCAGCCCCAGCATTTT.

The sample holds many counts of this clone. The gene calls are TRBV6-5 and TRBJ1-2; D gene unclear. Germline CDR1 and CDR2: MNHEY and SVGAGI. The V end lost 0 bases, the J end lost 4 bases, and 3 bases lay between the germline ends. This CDR3 comprises 12 residues. As DNA, the CDR3 is TGTGCCAGCAGTTACTCAGGCTATGGCTACACCTTC. This codes for CASSYSGYGYTF.

This chain connects TRBV13 to TRBJ2-7; 7 nucleotides align to TRBD2. Germline CDR1 PRHDT, CDR2 FYEKMQ (reference sequence). Unmatched junction bases numbered 5, after V lost 2 bases and J lost 7 bases. The CDR3 has 13 residues. The CDR3 nucleotides read TGTGCCAGCAGCTTATCCGCGGGGGTAGAGCAGTACTTC. Protein sequence: CASSLSAGVEQYF.

The chain combines TRBV5-1 with TRBJ2-2, with 9 positions matching TRBD2. Germline V gene lookup returns CDR1 SGHRS and CDR2 YFSETQ. The CDR3 has 17 amino acids. V shed 0 bases, J shed 2 bases, and the junction held 5 bases outside the gene matches. The CDR3 sequence is CASSLVMGTSNTGELFF. CDR3 coding DNA: TGCGCCAGCAGCTTGGTAATGGGGACTAGCAACACCGGGGAGCTGTTTTTT.

This sequence joins TRBV4-3 and TRBJ2-7, with TRBD2 matching over 9 bases. The length of the CDR3 is 17 residues. CDR1 and CDR2 (germline): LGHNA, YSLEER. The V segment lost 0 bases and the J segment 3 bases; nucleotides outside the gene matches: 9. The CDR3 DNA sequence: TGCGCCAGCAGCCAAGAAGGCGCGGGGGGGCCGGTCTACGAGCAGTACTTC. Residues: CASSQEGAGGPVYEQYF.

V gene TRBV6-5 combines with J gene TRBJ2-3, with D uncertain. CDR3 length: 14 residues. Between the trimmed V and J ends, which lost 4 bases and 3 bases, there was a span of 11 bases. Per the germline V gene, CDR1 is MNHEY and CDR2 is SVGAGI. The CDR3: CASSSQYSTDTQYF. DNA of the CDR3: TGTGCCAGCAGTTCCCAGTACAGTACAGATACGCAGTATTTT.

This rearrangement joins TRBV4-3 to TRBJ2-2; tentatively, D is TRBD1 (6 bases). This CDR3 is built from 13 residues. V lost 2 bases and J lost 9, with 10 bases in between. Per germline, CDR1 LGHNA and CDR2 YSLEER. The CDR3 region is CASSQTTGRELFF. DNA for the CDR3: TGCGCCAGCAGCCAAACTACAGGGAGGGAGCTGTTTTTT.

The rearrangement uses TRBV25-1 and TRBJ2-5; weak D call: TRBD2 (6 bases). The germline CDR1 and CDR2 sequences are MGHDK and SYGVNS. This CDR3 has 14 residues. Trimming took 5 bases from V and 1 from J, leaving 11 bases between them. CDR3 sequence reads: CASSLPGSQETQYF. As DNA, the CDR3 is TGTGCCAGCAGTTTGCCCGGGAGCCAAGAGACCCAGTACTTC.

The CDR3 region is CASSPQGGVYGYTF. In DNA form, the CDR3 reads TGTGCCAGCAGCCCCCAGGGCGGGGTCTATGGCTACACCTTC. This sequence joins TRBV7-2 and TRBJ1-2; the D gene is possibly TRBD1 (5 bases). The CDR3 runs 14 residues. Deletions cut 5 bases from V and 4 bases from J, with 14 bases between. The germline V gene encodes CDR1 SGHTA and CDR2 FQGNSA.

V gene TRBV30 combines with J gene TRBJ2-7; no reliable D call. Germline V gene lookup returns CDR1 GTSNPN and CDR2 SVGIG (reference sequence). The CDR3 contains 12 residues. Between the trimmed V and J ends, which lost 8 bases and 2 bases, there was a span of 13 bases. For the CDR3, the DNA is TGTGCCACTCTCGTATCCACCTACGAGCAGTACTTC. Its translation is CATLVSTYEQYF.

The chain joins TRBV5-4 to TRBJ2-7; TRBD2 matches at 7 bases. Germline CDR1 SGHNT, CDR2 YYREEE (reference sequence). The J segment lost 2 bases and the V segment lost 4 bases, leaving 6 bases of the junction unmatched. The CDR3 contains 14 residues. CDR3 residues: CASSAGGSTYEQYF. CDR3 sequence (DNA): TGTGCCAGCAGCGCCGGGGGGTCGACCTACGAGCAGTACTTC.